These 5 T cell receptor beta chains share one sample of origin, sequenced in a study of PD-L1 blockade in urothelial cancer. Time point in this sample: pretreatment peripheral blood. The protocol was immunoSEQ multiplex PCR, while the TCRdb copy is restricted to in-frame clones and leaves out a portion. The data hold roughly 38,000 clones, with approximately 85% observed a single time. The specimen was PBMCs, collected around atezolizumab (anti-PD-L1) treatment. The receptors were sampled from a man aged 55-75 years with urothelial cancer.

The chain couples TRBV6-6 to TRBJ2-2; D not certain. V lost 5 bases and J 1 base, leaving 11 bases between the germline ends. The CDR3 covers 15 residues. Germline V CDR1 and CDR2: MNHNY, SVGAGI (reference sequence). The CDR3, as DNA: TGTGCCAGCAGTCCCGCGGATCGGAACACCGGGGAGCTGTTTTTT. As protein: CASSPADRNTGELFF.

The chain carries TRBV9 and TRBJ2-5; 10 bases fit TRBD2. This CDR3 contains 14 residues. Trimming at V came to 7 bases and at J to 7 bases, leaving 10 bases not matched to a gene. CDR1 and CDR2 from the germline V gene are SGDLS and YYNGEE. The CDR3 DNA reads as TGTGCCAGCGGCAGCAGCGGGGGGGCTGGGACCCAGTACTTC. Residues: CASGSSGGAGTQYF.

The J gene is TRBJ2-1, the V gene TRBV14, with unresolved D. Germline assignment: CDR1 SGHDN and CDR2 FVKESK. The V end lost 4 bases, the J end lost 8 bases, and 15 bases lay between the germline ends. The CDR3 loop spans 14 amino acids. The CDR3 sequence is CASSPLVQSDEQFF. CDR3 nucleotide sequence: TGTGCCAGCAGCCCCCTGGTCCAGAGCGATGAGCAGTTCTTC.

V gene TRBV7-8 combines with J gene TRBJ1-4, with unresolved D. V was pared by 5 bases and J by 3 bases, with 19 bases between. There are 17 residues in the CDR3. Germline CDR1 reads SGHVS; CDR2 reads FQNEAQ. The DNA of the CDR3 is TGTGCCAGCAGCGCTCTTGCGGGGAGTCGGTCTAATGAAAAACTGTTTTTT. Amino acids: CASSALAGSRSNEKLFF.

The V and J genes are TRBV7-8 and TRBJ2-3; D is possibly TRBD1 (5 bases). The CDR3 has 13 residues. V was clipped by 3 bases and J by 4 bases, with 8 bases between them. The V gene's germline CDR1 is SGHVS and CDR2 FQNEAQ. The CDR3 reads CASSLVGADTQYF. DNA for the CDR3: TGTGCCAGCAGCTTGGTAGGGGCAGATACGCAGTATTTT.